These 17 T cell receptor beta chains were sequenced from one sample in a study of blood T cell repertoires in COVID-19. Generated by immunoSEQ multiplex PCR, the TCRdb table keeps only in-frame clones and is missing some. The repertoire holds 150,000 to 200,000 clones, about 90% seen once, with roughly 8.9% in the top ten. The sample comprised PBMCs or T cells enriched from blood (not recorded which). The receptor source for this set is a woman aged 18-29 years who had recovered from COVID-19.

This chain links TRBV7-9 with TRBJ2-1, with 7 bases that match TRBD2. Germline V gives CDR1 SEHNR, CDR2 FQNEAQ (reference sequence). CDR3 length equals 16 residues. The V gene end was trimmed by 4 bases and the J gene end by 3 bases; junction bases not matched to a gene: 9. The CDR3 reads CASSSGTGGLYNEQFF. The CDR3 DNA follows: TGTGCCAGCAGCTCCGGGACGGGAGGCCTCTACAATGAGCAGTTCTTC.

The chain combines TRBV10-2 with TRBJ1-1; TRBD1 matches at 7 bases. Unmatched junction bases numbered 4, after V lost 6 bases and J lost 6 bases. The germline V gene has CDR1 WSHSY and CDR2 SAAADI. The CDR3 has 12 amino acids. In nucleotides, the CDR3 is TGCGCCAGCAGCGGTCAGGGGGCTGAAGCTTTCTTT. Encoded protein: CASSGQGAEAFF.

V usage is TRBV7-6 and J usage is TRBJ1-3; weak D call: TRBD1 (5 bases). This CDR3 contains 17 residues. The ends were cut back, 1 base at V and 3 bases at J, with 16 bases in the middle. The germline V gene encodes CDR1 SGHVS and CDR2 FNYEAQ. CDR3 DNA: TGTGCCAGCAGCTTAGTATCACAGGCGCTTGATGGAAACACCATATATTTT. Translation gives CASSLVSQALDGNTIYF. The full variable domain, in which reference TRBV7-6 and TRBJ1-3 provide the parts outside the CDR3, is GAGVSQSPRYKVTKRGQDVALRCDPISGHVSLYWYRQALGQGPEFLTYFNYEAQQDKSGLPNDRFSAERPEGSISTLTIQRTEQRDSAMYRCASSLVSQALDGNTIYFGEGSWLTVV.

The DNA for the CDR3 is TGTGCCAGCAGTCGACCGGGGGGCGCATACTATGGCTACACCTTC. Translated, it gives CASSRPGGAYYGYTF. This chain joins TRBV28 and TRBJ1-2, with D possibly TRBD1 on 6 matching bases. V lost 5 bases and J lost 3, with 16 bases in between. The germline V gene has CDR1 MDHEN and CDR2 SYDVKM. This CDR3 is 15 amino acids long.

V and J are TRBV28 and TRBJ1-2; TRBD1 might be the D (5 bases). Trimming pared 7 bases from V and 6 bases from J, leaving 18 bases between. The CDR3 contains 14 residues. Per germline, CDR1 MDHEN and CDR2 SYDVKM. CDR3 sequence: CASTPLGGSDGYTF. DNA of the CDR3: TGTGCCAGCACCCCGCTGGGGGGGAGCGATGGCTACACCTTC.

This clone has a handful of counts. The J gene is TRBJ2-7, the V gene TRBV6-5; D perhaps matches TRBD1 (6 bases). CDR3 length: 14 residues. Trimming left V 4 bases short and J 5 bases short, with 15 bases between. Germline lookup yields CDR1 MNHEY and CDR2 SVGAGI. The DNA for the CDR3 is TGTGCCAGCAGTTCCCTGTCAGGGGATCACGAGCAGTACTTC. Translated, it gives CASSSLSGDHEQYF.

The rearrangement joins TRBV19 to TRBJ1-2; D is possibly TRBD1 (6 bases). Germline V gene sequence: CDR1 LNHDA, CDR2 SQIVND (reference sequence). This CDR3 region has 13 residues. The V end lost 5 bases, the J end lost 4 bases, and 11 bases lay between the germline ends. The CDR3 here is CASSSGVRYGYTF. CDR3 coding DNA: TGTGCCAGTAGTTCAGGGGTTCGCTATGGCTACACCTTC.

With respect to this clone: The junction departs from the called germline gene at one end, perhaps through a read error. This sequence joins TRBV3-1 (or the pseudogene TRBV3-2) and TRBJ2-3; D is possibly TRBD2 (7 bases). There are 13 residues in the CDR3. Germline V gene sequence: CDR1 LGHDT, CDR2 YNNKEL (reference sequence). The DNA for the CDR3 is TGTGCCAGCAGCCTCAACGGTAGGGGGGGTCCCTTTTTT. It encodes CASSLNGRGGPFF.

J is TRBJ2-7 and V is TRBV5-4, with 8 bases fitting TRBD2. The J segment lost 0 bases and the V segment lost 7 bases, leaving 6 bases of the junction unmatched. The CDR3 has 14 amino acids. Per the germline V gene, CDR1 is SGHNT and CDR2 is YYREEE (reference sequence). CDR3 DNA sequence: TGTGCCAGCCGGGGGGGGCAGAGCTCCTACGAGCAGTACTTC. The encoded protein is CASRGGQSSYEQYF.

J is TRBJ1-4 and V is TRBV18; no reliable D call. With 3 bases removed from V and 8 bases from J, the gap between germline ends came to 13 bases. Germline V gene lookup returns CDR1 KGHSH and CDR2 LQKENI. The length of the CDR3 is 14 residues. The CDR3 region is CASSPYSAGEKLFF. In nucleotides, the CDR3 is TGTGCCAGCTCACCCTACAGTGCGGGCGAAAAACTGTTTTTT.

This chain joins TRBV6-5 and TRBJ2-7; 8 bases map to TRBD2. V lost 5 bases, J lost 0 bases, and 6 bases stayed unmatched. Germline V gene lookup returns CDR1 MNHEY and CDR2 SVGAGI. This CDR3 spans 15 amino acids. CDR3 region: CASSTATSASYEQYF. The CDR3 coding sequence is TGTGCCAGCAGTACCGCGACTAGCGCCTCCTACGAGCAGTACTTC.

As DNA, the CDR3 is TGTGCCAGCAGCTTGGGGGGCCGCTACGAGCAGTACTTC. It translates to CASSLGGRYEQYF. This sequence joins TRBV5-4 and TRBJ2-7, with D possibly matching TRBD1 (5 bases). The CDR3 consists of 13 residues. Trimming removed 0 bases at V and 3 bases at J, with 7 bases between. Germline-derived CDR1 and CDR2 are SGHNT and YYREEE (reference sequence). Using reference TRBV5-4 and TRBJ2-7 for the parts outside the CDR3, the full variable domain is ETGVTQSPTHLIKTRGQQVTLRCSSQSGHNTVSWYQQALGQGPQFIFQYYREEENGRGNFPPRFSGLQFPNYSSELNVNALELDDSALYLCASSLGGRYEQYFGPGTRLTVT.

V gene TRBV28 combines with J gene TRBJ1-1, with a weak D call TRBD1 (5 bases). The CDR3 extends over 13 amino acids. Deletions cut 8 bases from V and 6 bases from J, with 16 bases between. Germline V gene data show CDR1 as MDHEN and CDR2 as SYDVKM. The CDR3 nucleotides are TGTGCCAGCTCATGGGGGGGGAATCCTGAAGCTTTCTTT. Translated, it gives CASSWGGNPEAFF.

This clone was counted once. This chain connects TRBV5-1 to TRBJ1-1, with TRBD1 as a possible D gene (5 bases). Trimming shortened V by 0 bases and J by 5 bases, and 14 bases separated the two germline ends. This CDR3 comprises 15 residues. Germline CDR1 reads SGHRS; CDR2 reads YFSETQ. For the CDR3, the DNA is TGCGCCAGCAGCTTGGCCGGGGGAGGTAAGACTGAAGCTTTCTTT. This codes for CASSLAGGGKTEAFF.

The chain joins TRBV7-8 to TRBJ2-1; 10 nucleotides line up with TRBD1. Germline CDR1 reads SGHVS; CDR2 reads FQNEAQ. The CDR3 is made up of 18 amino acids. V shed 4 bases, J shed 0 bases, and the junction held 9 bases outside the gene matches. The CDR3 bases are TGTGCCAGCAGCTCCATCGTTGGGACAGGGGCCTCCTACAATGAGCAGTTCTTC. Amino acids: CASSSIVGTGASYNEQFF. The full variable domain, rest sourced from reference TRBV7-8 and TRBJ2-1, is GAGVSQSPRYKVAKRGQDVALRCDPISGHVSLFWYQQALGQGPEFLTYFQNEAQLDKSGLPSDRFFAERPEGSVSTLKIQRTQQEDSAVYLCASSSIVGTGASYNEQFFGPGTRLTVL.

CDR3 region: CASSPLAGVGETQYF. CDR3 nucleotides: TGTGCCAGCAGTCCCCTAGCGGGAGTAGGAGAGACCCAGTACTTC. This chain uses TRBV28 with TRBJ2-5, with 10 bases aligning to TRBD2. Germline V gives CDR1 MDHEN, CDR2 SYDVKM. Trimming removed 5 bases from V and 4 bases from J; junction bases left unmatched: 7. This CDR3 spans 15 amino acids.

The chain combines TRBV3-1 (or the pseudogene TRBV3-2) with TRBJ2-2; tentatively, D is TRBD2 (5 bases). The CDR3 loop spans 17 amino acids. Germline values: CDR1 LGHDT, CDR2 YNNKEL (reference sequence). V was clipped by 3 bases and J by 0 bases, with 14 bases between them. The CDR3 here is CASSQVAWNANTGELFF. CDR3 DNA sequence: TGTGCCAGCAGCCAGGTAGCGTGGAACGCGAACACCGGGGAGCTGTTTTTT.